The present entry profiles one T cell receptor (beta chain) with its context. The sample comes from a study of technical replicates of blood from a handful of donors. Trimming cost V 6 bases and J 5 bases, with 10 bases left between them. The germline V gene encodes CDR1 MDHEN and CDR2 SYDVKM. The CDR3 spans 12 residues. Data came from immunoSEQ multiplex PCR; TCRdb stores just in-frame clones and leaves some out. The table lists some 81,000 clones, 91% of them singletons. The sequencing sample was made of T cells isolated from PBMCs. This receptor was obtained from a human donor in good health. The genes are TRBV28 and TRBJ1-1; D is unresolved. CDR3: CASSPEGTEAFF. The CDR3 DNA is TGTGCCAGCAGCCCGGAGGGAACTGAAGCTTTCTTT.